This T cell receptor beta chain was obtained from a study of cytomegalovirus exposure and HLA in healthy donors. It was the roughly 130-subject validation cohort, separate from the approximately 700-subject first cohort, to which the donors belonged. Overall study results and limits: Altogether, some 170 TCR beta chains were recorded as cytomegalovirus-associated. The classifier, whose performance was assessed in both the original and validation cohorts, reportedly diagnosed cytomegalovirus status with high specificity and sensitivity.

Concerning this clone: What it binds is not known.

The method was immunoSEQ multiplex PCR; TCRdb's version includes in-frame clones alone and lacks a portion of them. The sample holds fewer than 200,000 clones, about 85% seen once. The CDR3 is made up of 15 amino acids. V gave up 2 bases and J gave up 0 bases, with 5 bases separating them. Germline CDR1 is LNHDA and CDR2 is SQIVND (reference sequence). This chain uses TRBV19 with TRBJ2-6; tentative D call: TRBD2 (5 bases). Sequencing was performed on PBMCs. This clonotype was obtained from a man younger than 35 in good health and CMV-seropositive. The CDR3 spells CASSISGSGANVLTF. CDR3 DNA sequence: TGTGCCAGTAGTATAAGCGGCTCTGGGGCCAACGTCCTGACTTTC. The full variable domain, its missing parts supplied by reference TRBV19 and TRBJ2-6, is DGGITQSPKYLFRKEGQNVTLSCEQNLNHDAMYWYRQDPGQGLRLIYYSQIVNDFQKGDIAEGYSVSREKKESFPLTVTSAQKNPTAFYLCASSISGSGANVLTFGAGSRLTVL.